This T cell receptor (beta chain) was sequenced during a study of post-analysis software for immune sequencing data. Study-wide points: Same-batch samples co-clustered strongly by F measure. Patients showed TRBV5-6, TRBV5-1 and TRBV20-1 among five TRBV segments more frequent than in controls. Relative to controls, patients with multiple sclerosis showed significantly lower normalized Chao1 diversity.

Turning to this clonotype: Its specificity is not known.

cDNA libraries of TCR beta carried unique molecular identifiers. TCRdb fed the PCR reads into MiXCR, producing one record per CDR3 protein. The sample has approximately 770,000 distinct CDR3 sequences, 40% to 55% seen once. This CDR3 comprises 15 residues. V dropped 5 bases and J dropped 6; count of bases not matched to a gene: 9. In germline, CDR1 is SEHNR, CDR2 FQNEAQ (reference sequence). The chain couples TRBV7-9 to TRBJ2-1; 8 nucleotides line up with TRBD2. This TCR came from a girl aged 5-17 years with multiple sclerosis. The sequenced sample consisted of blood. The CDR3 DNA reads TGTGCCAGCAGCCCCGCTAGCGGGCCTTCCAATGAGCAGTTCTTC. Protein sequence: CASSPASGPSNEQFF.